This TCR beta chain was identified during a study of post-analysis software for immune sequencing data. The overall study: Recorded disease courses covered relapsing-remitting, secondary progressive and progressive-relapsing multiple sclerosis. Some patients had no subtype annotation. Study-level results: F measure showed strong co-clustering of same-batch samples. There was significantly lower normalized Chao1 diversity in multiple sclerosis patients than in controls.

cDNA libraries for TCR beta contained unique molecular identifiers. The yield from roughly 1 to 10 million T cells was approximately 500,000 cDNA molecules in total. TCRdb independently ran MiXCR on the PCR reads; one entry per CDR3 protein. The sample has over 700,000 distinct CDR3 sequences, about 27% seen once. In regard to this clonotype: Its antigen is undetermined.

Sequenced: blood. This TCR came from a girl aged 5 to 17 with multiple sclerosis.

The CDR3 spells CSAPKDGRTDTQYF. The CDR3 DNA reads as TGCAGTGCTCCAAAGGACGGACGCACAGATACGCAGTATTTT. The gene calls are TRBV20-1 and TRBJ2-3; D is uncertain. Trimming took 5 bases from V and 1 from J, leaving 13 bases between them. This CDR3 is 14 amino acids long. Germline V lookup: CDR1 DFQATT, CDR2 SNEGSKA (reference sequence).